This T cell receptor beta chain is from a study of T cell changes during pregnancy in multiple sclerosis. The protocol was immunoSEQ multiplex PCR, while the TCRdb copy is restricted to in-frame clones and leaves out a portion. The repertoire includes roughly 110,000 clones, less than 95% of them detected once, and 1.5% to 2% sits in the top ten. This CDR3 comprises 16 residues. V gave up 4 bases and J gave up 8 bases; unmatched junction bases: 12. Germline V gives CDR1 SGHRS, CDR2 YFSETQ. The rearrangement joins TRBV5-1 to TRBJ2-1, with 10 positions matching TRBD2. This sequence originates from a female donor with multiple sclerosis, enrolled in a pregnancy study. This specimen was peripheral blood, taken before pregnancy. The CDR3 here is CASSLEAGGPGYEQFF. The CDR3 nucleotides read TGCGCCAGCAGCCTGGAAGCGGGAGGGCCCGGGTATGAGCAGTTCTTC.